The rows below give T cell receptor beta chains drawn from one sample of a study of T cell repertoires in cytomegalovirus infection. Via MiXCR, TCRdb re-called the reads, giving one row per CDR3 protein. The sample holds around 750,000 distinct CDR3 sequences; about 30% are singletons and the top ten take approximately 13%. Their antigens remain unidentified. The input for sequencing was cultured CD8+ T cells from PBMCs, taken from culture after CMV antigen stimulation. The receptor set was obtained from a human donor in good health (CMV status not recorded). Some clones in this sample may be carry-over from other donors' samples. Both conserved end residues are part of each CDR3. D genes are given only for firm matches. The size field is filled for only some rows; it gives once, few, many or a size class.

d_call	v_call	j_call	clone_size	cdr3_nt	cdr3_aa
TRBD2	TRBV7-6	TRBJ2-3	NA	TGTGTCACCCCAAGCGGGGGGGCCGGCACAGATACGCAGTATTTT	CVTPSGGAGTDTQYF
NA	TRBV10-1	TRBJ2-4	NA	TGCGCCAGCAGTTCCCGCGAGGGGGGCGGCAAAAACATTCAGTACTTC	CASSSREGGGKNIQYF
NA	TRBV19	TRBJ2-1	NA	TGTGCCAGTACGGTGGGCACGAGCCTTAATAAGCAGTTCTTC	CASTVGTSLNKQFF
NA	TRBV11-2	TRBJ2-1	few	TGTGCCAGCACCTTGGGGAAGGGTTGGACTTCCTACAATGAGCAGTTCTTC	CASTLGKGWTSYNEQFF
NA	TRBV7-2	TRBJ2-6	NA	TGTGCCAGCCAAAATGGCGGGATCGGGGCCAACGTCCTGACTTTC	CASQNGGIGANVLTF
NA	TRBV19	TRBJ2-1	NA	TGTGCCAGTAGTTGGGCAACTTACAATGAGCAGTTCTTC	CASSWATYNEQFF
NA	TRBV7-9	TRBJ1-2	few	TGTGCCAGCAGCTTAGAGACAGACGGGCGCACCTTC	CASSLETDGRTF
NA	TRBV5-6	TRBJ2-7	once	TGTGCCAGCAGCTTGGAAGTGGGGGCTGCCCACGAGCAGTACTTC	CASSLEVGAAHEQYF
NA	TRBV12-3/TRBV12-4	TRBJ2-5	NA	TGTGCCAACAGTTTAGGGGCAGGGATACGAGAGACCCAGTACTTC	CANSLGAGIRETQYF
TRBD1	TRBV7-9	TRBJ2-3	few	TGTGCCAGCATTGAACCTGGGGCAGGGGGACCGAATCTCGCAGATACGCAGTATTTT	CASIEPGAGGPNLADTQYF
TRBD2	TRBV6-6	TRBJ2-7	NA	TGTGCCAGCAGTTACAGCCTAGCGGGGGCCTACGAGCAGTACTTC	CASSYSLAGAYEQYF
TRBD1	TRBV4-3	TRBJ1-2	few	TGCGCCAGCAGCTTGGACAGGCTCTATGGCTACACCTTC	CASSLDRLYGYTF
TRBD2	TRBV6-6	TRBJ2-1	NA	TGTGCCGGCAGTTACTCTGGCGGGGGGGCCTACAATGAGCAGTTCTTC	CAGSYSGGGAYNEQFF
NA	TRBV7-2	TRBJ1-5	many	TGTGCCAGCAGCTTAAATTGGGGGGATCAGCCCCAGCATTTT	CASSLNWGDQPQHF
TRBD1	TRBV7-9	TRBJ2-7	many	TGTGCCAGCAGCTGGGACAGGACCGAGAACGAGCAGTACTTC	CASSWDRTENEQYF
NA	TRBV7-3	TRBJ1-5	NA	TGTGCCAGCAGCTTATCTAAACTTGACCAGCCCCAGCATTTT	CASSLSKLDQPQHF
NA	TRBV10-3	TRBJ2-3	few	TGTGCCATCAGTGGGGGAGACAGCCAAAGCACAGATACGCAGTATTTT	CAISGGDSQSTDTQYF
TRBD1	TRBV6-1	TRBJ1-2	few	TGTGCCAGCAGGGACCGGGACAGGGCGTTTTACACCTTC	CASRDRDRAFYTF
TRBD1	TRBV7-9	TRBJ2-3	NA	TGTGCCAGCAGCGGACAGGCACTCGGCGCGCAGTATTTT	CASSGQALGAQYF
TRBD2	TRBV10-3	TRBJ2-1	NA	TGTGCCATCTTGAGTGGACTAGCGGGGGGACATGAGCAGTTCTTC	CAILSGLAGGHEQFF
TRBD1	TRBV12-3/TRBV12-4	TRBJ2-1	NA	TGTGCCAGCAGAGCAGGGGGAATGAACCCAGAGCAGTTCTTC	CASRAGGMNPEQFF
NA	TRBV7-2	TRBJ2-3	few	TGTGCCAGCAGCTATATATCAGATACGCAGTATTTT	CASSYISDTQYF